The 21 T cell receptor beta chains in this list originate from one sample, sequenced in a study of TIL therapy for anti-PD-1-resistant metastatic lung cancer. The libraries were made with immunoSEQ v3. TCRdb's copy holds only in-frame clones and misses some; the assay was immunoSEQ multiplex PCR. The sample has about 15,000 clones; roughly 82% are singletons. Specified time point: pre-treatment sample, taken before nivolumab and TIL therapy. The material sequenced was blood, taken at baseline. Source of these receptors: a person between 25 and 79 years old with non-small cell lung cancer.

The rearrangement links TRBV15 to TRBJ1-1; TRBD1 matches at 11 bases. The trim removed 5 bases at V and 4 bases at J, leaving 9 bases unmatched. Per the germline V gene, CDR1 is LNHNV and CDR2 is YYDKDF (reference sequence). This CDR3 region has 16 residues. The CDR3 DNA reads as TGTGCCACCAGCCCCGGGACAGGGGGTCGGGGCACTGAAGCTTTCTTT. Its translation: CATSPGTGGRGTEAFF. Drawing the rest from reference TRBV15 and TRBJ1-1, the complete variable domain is DAMVIQNPRYQVTQFGKPVTLSCSQTLNHNVMYWYQQKSSQAPKLLFHYYDKDFNNEADTPDNFQSRRPNTSFCFLDIRSPGLGDTAMYLCATSPGTGGRGTEAFFGQGTRLTVV.

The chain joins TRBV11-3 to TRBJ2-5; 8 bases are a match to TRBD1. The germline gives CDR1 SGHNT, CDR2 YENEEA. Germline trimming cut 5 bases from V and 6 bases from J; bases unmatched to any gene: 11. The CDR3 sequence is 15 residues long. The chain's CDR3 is CASSLRTGKGQTQYF. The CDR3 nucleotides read TGTGCCAGCAGCCTAAGGACAGGGAAGGGGCAGACCCAGTACTTC.

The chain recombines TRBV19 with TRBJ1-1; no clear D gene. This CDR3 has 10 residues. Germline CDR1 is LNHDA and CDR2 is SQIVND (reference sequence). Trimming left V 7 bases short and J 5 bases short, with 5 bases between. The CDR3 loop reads CASIGTEAFF. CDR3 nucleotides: TGTGCCAGTATAGGTACTGAAGCTTTCTTT.

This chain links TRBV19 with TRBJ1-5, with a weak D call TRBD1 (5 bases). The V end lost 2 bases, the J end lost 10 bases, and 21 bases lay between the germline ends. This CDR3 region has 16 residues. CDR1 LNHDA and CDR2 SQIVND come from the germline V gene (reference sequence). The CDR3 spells CASSILRDVRNDPQHF. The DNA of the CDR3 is TGTGCCAGTAGTATACTCCGGGACGTTCGGAATGACCCCCAGCATTTT.

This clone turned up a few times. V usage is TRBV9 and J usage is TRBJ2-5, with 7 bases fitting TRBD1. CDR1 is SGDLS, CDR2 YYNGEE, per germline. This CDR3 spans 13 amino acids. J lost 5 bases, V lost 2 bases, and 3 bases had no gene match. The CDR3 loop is CASSVEGAETQYF. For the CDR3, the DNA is TGTGCCAGCAGCGTTGAGGGGGCGGAGACCCAGTACTTC.

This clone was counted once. Written as DNA, the CDR3 is TGTGCCAGCAGCCAAGATTCTGGGGGGGGTCAGCCCCAGCATTTT. Amino acid sequence: CASSQDSGGGQPQHF. This chain joins TRBV4-2 and TRBJ1-5; tentatively, D is TRBD1 (5 bases). The CDR3 loop spans 15 amino acids. Per germline, CDR1 LGHNA and CDR2 YNFKEQ. Trimming shortened V by 0 bases and J by 6 bases, and 12 bases separated the two germline ends.

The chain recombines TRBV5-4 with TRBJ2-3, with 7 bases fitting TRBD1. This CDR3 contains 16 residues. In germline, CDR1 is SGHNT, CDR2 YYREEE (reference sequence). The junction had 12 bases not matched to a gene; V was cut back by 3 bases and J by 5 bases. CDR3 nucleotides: TGTGCCAGCAGCTCGCCACAAAGGGGGCGCAAAGATACGCAGTATTTT. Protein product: CASSSPQRGRKDTQYF.

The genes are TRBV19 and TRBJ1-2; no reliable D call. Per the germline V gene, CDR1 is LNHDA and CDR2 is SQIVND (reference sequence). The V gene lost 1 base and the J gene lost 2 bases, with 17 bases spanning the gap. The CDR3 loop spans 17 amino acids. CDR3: CASSIALDADKNYGYTF. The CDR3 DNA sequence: TGTGCCAGTAGTATAGCCCTTGACGCCGACAAGAACTATGGCTACACCTTC.

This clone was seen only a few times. In nucleotides, the CDR3 is TGTGCCAGCAGCTTGGCGGACAGGGTGGGTTCACCCCTCCACTTT. It specifies CASSLADRVGSPLHF. The V and J genes are TRBV7-6 and TRBJ1-6; 8 bases align to TRBD1. From germline, CDR1 is SGHVS and CDR2 FNYEAQ. This CDR3 contains 15 residues. V lost 3 bases and J lost 9; bases outside the gene matches: 7.

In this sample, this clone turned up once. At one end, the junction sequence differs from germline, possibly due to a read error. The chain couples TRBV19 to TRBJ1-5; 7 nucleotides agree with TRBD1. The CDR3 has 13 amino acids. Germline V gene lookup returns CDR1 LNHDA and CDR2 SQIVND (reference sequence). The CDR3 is CASSIDRDQPQHF. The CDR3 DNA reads TGTGCCAGTAGCATAGACAGGGATCAGCCCCAGCATTTT.

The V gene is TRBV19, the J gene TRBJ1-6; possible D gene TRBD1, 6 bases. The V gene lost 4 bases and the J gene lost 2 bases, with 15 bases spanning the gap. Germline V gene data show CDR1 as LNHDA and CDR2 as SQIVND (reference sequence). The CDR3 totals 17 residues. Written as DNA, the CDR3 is TGTGCCAGTAGTACCCAGACAGGATGGACCTATAATTCACCCCTCCACTTT. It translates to CASSTQTGWTYNSPLHF.

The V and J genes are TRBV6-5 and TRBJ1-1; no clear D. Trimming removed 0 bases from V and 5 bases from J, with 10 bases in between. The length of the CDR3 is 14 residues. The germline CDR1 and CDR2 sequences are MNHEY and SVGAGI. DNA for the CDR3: TGTGCCAGCAGTTACTCGATTTTAGGGACTGAAGCTTTCTTT. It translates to CASSYSILGTEAFF.

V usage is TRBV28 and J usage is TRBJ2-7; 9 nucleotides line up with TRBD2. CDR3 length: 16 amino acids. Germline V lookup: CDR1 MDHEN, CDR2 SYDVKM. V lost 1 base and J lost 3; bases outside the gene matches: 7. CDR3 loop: CASSLLVGGGGYEQYF. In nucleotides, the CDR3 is TGTGCCAGCAGTTTATTGGTCGGCGGGGGGGGCTACGAGCAGTACTTC.

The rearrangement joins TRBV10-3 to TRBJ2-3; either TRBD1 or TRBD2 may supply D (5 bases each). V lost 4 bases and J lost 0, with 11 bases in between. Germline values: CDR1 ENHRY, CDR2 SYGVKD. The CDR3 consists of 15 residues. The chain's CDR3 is CAISGTGPSTDTQYF. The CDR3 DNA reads TGTGCCATCAGTGGGACGGGGCCAAGCACAGATACGCAGTATTTT.

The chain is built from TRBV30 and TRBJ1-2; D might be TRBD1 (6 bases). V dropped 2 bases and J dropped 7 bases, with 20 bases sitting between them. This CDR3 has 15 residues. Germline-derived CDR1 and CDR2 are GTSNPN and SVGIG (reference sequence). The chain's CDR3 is CAWSPSWPGVGGYTF. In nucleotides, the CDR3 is TGTGCCTGGAGTCCCTCTTGGCCAGGGGTAGGTGGCTACACCTTC.

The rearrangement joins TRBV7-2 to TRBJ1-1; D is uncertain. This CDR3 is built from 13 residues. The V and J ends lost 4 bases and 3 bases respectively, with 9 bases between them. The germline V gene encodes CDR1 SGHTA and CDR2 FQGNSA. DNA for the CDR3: TGTGCCAGCAGCTCAAGTCCATACACTGAAGCTTTCTTT. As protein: CASSSSPYTEAFF.

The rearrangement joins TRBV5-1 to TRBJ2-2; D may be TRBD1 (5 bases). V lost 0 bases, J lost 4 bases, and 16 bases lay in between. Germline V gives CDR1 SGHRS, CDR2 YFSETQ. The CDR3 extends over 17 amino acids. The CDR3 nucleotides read TGCGCCAGCAGCTTGGGGTATAGGGGCAGAGGCACCGGGGAGCTGTTTTTT. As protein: CASSLGYRGRGTGELFF.

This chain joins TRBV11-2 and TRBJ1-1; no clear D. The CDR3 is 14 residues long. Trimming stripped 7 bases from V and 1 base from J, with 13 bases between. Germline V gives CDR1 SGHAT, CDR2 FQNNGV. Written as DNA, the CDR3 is TGTGCCAGCACCCTCGGGCCCGGGAACACTGAAGCTTTCTTT. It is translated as CASTLGPGNTEAFF.

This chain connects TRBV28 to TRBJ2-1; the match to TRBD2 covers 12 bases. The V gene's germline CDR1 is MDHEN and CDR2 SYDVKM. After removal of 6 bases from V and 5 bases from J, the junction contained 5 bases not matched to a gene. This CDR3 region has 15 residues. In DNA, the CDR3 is TGTGCCAGCAGCGTGACTAGCGGGGGACACAATGAGCAGTTCTTC. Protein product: CASSVTSGGHNEQFF.

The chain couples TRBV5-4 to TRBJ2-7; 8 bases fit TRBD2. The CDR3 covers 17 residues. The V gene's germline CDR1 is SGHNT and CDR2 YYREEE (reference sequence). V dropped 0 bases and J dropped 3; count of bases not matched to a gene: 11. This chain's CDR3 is CASSLAGGGLSRYEQYF. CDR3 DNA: TGTGCCAGCAGCTTGGCCGGCGGGGGGCTTAGCCGCTACGAGCAGTACTTC.

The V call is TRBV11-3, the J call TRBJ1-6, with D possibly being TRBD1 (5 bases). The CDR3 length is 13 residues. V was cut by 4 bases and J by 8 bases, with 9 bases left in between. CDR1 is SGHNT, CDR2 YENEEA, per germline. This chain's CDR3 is CASSWTRDSPLHF. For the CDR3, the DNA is TGTGCCAGCAGCTGGACCAGGGATTCACCCCTCCACTTT. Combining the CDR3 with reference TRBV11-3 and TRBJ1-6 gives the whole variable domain EAGVVQSPRYKIIEKKQPVAFWCNPISGHNTLYWYLQNLGQGPELLIRYENEEAVDDSQLPKDRFSAERLKGVDSTLKIQPAELGDSAVYLCASSWTRDSPLHFGNGTRLTVT.